The following is a T cell receptor (beta chain) sequence with its context. Its antigen specificity is not known. There are no base qualities to consult, and no much larger clone falls within one base. These data belong to a study of blood T cell repertoires in COVID-19 (dated by TCRdb to the early 2020s). For the study in its entirety: Samples from collaborators originated in the United States, Italy and Spain and spanned both the acute and convalescent phases of COVID-19. The prospective study material was composed of cDNA or gDNA derived from T cells, B-cell-depleted T cells, or PBMCs. Subjects who had been exposed to COVID-19, were actively infected with it, or had recovered from it provided the deeply sampled blood TCRbeta repertoires that made up the dataset. The repertoires were made available in a free public database intended to serve as a resource for research on the immune response to SARS-CoV-2. The samples were drawn from two sources: the first 160 participants of the ongoing ImmuneRACE study, and 950 to 1,500 subjects contributed by 6 global collaborators. A de-identified subject ID, COVID-19 status, age in years and sex were almost always included in the sample metadata. Where available, HLA class I and class II types were obtained from metadata supplied by the sample provider rather than from assay-based typing. The research as a whole found: Clinical and demographic metadata were provided uncurated, with the amount varying by source and participant.

TCRbeta CDR3 regions were amplified from genomic DNA using the immunoSEQ Assay, a bias-controlled multiplex PCR. Turning to the authors' computational methods: Within the assay, amplification of reference gene primers was used to estimate how many nucleated cells each sample contained. To quantify the absolute abundance of each unique TCRbeta CDR3 rearrangement, sequence reads were collapsed and filtered. For each sample, productive Simpson clonality was calculated as the square root of Simpson's diversity index across productive rearrangements. TCRdb retrieved this table from immuneACCESS and kept in-frame rearrangements only. Not all clones are present; in checked studies, unresolved V genes account for under half, and no reason is known for the remainder. V, J and clone size derive from that table, while D and trimming were established from the DNA sequence. The table for this sample lists under 350,000 clones; nearly 90% of them were counted only once. Together, the top ten hold approximately 2% of the sample.

Measured from the cysteine to the phenylalanine, the CDR3 is 16 residues long. Solely the CDR3 DNA is kept, with 48 bases framed from the first base. From the germline V gene, CDR1 is SGHRS and CDR2 is YFSETQ. Germline trimming: 5 bases from V, 4 bases from J; junction bases outside gene matches: 5. In Seattle, one collaborating source enrolled patients while the infection was active and tracked those patients longitudinally over the course of disease. Each collaborating institution followed its own protocols to collect whole blood in K2EDTA tubes. For TCRbeta analysis, collaborators shipped samples in one of three forms: frozen whole blood, isolated PBMCs, or DNA extracted from either of those sample types.

Sample: peripheral blood. The rearranged chain carries TRBV5-1 and TRBJ2-5, with TRBD2 matching 16 junction bases. The TCR sequence derives from a woman aged 30 to 39 with COVID-19, enrolled during active disease. The CDR3 is CASRGTSGGAGETQYF. Read as DNA, the sequence is TGCGCCAGCAGAGGGACTAGCGGGGGGGCCGGAGAGACCCAGTACTTC.